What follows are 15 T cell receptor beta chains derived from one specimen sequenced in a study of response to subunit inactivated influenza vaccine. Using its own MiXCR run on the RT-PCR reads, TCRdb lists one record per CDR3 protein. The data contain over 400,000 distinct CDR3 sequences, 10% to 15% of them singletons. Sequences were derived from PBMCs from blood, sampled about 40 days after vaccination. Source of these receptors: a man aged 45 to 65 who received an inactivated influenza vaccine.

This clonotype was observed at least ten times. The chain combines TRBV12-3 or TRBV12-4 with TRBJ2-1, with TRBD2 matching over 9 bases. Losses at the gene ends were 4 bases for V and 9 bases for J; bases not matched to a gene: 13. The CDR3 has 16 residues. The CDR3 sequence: CASSSTSGWRLSEQFF. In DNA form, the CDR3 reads TGTGCCAGCAGTTCCACTAGCGGGTGGAGATTGAGTGAGCAGTTCTTC.

CDR3 coding DNA: TGTGCCAGCAGTAACCTAGCGGGGGGGCGGGATACGCAGTATTTT. It translates to CASSNLAGGRDTQYF. The chain combines TRBV6-2 or TRBV6-3 with TRBJ2-3; 12 bases match TRBD2. The junction had 6 bases not matched to a gene; V was cut back by 5 bases and J by 6 bases. Germline V gene sequence: CDR1 MNHEY, CDR2 SVGEGT. This CDR3 comprises 15 residues.

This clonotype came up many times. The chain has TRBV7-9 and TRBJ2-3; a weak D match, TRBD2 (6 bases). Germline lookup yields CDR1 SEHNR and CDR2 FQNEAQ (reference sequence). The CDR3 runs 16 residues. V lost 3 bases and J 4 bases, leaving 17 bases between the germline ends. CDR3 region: CASSFYLGGAADTQYF. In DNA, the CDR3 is TGTGCCAGCAGCTTTTACCTCGGCGGGGCGGCAGATACGCAGTATTTT. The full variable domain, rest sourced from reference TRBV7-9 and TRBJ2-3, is DTGVSQNPRHKITKRGQNVTFRCDPISEHNRLYWYRQTLGQGPEFLTYFQNEAQLEKSRLLSDRFSAERPKGSFSTLEIQRTEQGDSAMYLCASSFYLGGAADTQYFGPGTRLTVL.

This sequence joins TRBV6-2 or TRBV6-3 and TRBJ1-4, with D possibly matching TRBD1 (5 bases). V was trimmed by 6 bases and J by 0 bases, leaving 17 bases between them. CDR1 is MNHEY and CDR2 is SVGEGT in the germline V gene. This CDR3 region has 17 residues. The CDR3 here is CASRRGLEAATNEKLFF. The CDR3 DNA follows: TGTGCCAGCAGACGGGGACTGGAGGCCGCAACTAATGAAAAACTGTTTTTT.

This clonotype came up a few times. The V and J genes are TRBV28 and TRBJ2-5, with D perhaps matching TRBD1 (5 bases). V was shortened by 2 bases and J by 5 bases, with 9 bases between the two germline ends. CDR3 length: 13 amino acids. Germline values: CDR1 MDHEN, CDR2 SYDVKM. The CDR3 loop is CASSLEAGETQYF. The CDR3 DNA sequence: TGTGCCAGCAGTTTAGAGGCAGGGGAGACCCAGTACTTC.

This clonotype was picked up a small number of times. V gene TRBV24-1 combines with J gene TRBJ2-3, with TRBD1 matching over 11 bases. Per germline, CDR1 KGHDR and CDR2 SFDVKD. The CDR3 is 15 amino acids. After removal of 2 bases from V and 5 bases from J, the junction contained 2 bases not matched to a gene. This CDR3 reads CATSDWTGGLDTQYF. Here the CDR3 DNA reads TGTGCCACCAGTGATTGGACAGGGGGCCTAGATACGCAGTATTTT.

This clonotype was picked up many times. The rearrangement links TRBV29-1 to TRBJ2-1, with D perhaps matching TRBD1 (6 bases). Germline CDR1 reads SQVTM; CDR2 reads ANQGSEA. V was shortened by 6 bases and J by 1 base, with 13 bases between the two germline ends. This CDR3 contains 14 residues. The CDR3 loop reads CSVRGGVSYNEQFF. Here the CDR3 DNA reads TGCAGCGTGAGAGGGGGAGTATCCTACAATGAGCAGTTCTTC.

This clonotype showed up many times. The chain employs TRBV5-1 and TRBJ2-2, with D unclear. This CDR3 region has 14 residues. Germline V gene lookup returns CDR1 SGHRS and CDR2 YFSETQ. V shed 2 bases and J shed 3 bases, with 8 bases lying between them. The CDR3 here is CASSLLQDTGELFF. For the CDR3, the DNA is TGCGCCAGCAGCTTATTACAAGACACCGGGGAGCTGTTTTTT. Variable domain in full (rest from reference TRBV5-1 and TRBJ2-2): KAGVTQTPRYLIKTRGQQVTLSCSPISGHRSVSWYQQTPGQGLQFLFEYFSETQRNKGNFPGRFSGRQFSNSRSEMNVSTLELGDSALYLCASSLLQDTGELFFGEGSRLTVL.

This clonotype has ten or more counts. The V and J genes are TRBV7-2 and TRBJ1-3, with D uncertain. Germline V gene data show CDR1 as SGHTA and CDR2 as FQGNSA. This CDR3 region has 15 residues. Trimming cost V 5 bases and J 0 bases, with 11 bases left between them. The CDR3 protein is CASSPKPSSGNTIYF. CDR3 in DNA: TGTGCCAGCAGCCCGAAACCCTCCTCTGGAAACACCATATATTTT. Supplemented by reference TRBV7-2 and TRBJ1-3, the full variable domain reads GAGVSQSPSNKVTEKGKDVELRCDPISGHTALYWYRQSLGQGLEFLIYFQGNSAPDKSGLPSDRFSAERTGGSVSTLTIQRTQQEDSAVYLCASSPKPSSGNTIYFGEGSWLTVV.

This chain's CDR3 is CSASTVGGSMVDTQYF. Written as DNA, the CDR3 is TGCAGTGCTTCCACGGTCGGGGGATCGATGGTAGATACGCAGTATTTT. The chain carries TRBV20-1 and TRBJ2-3, with a weak D call TRBD2 (6 bases). The germline V gene has CDR1 DFQATT and CDR2 SNEGSKA (reference sequence). The CDR3 totals 16 residues. Trimming cost V 5 bases and J 5 bases, with 23 bases left between them.

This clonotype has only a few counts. The CDR3 DNA follows: TGCAGTGCTAGAGCCGGTAGGTCCGGCGGATCGGATACGCAGTATTTT. Translated, it gives CSARAGRSGGSDTQYF. This chain uses TRBV20-1 with TRBJ2-3; D call uncertain. Germline V gene lookup returns CDR1 DFQATT and CDR2 SNEGSKA (reference sequence). CDR3 length: 16 amino acids. V lost 1 base and J lost 6, with 20 bases in between.

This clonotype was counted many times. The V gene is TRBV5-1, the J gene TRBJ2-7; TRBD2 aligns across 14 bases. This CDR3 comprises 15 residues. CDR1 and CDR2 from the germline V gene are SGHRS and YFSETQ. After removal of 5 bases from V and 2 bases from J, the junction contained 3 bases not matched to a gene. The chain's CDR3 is CASRPTSGRAYEQYF. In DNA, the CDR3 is TGCGCCAGCAGACCGACTAGCGGGAGGGCCTACGAGCAGTACTTC. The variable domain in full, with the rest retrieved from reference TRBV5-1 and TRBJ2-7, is KAGVTQTPRYLIKTRGQQVTLSCSPISGHRSVSWYQQTPGQGLQFLFEYFSETQRNKGNFPGRFSGRQFSNSRSEMNVSTLELGDSALYLCASRPTSGRAYEQYFGPGTRLTVT.

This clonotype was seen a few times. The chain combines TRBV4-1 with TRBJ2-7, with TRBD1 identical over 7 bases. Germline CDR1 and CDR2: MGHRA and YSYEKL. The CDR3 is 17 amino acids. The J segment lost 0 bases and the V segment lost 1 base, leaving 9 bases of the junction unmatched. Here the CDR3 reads CASSQGPQGTSSYEQYF. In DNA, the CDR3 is TGCGCCAGCAGCCAAGGGCCACAGGGGACGAGCTCCTACGAGCAGTACTTC.

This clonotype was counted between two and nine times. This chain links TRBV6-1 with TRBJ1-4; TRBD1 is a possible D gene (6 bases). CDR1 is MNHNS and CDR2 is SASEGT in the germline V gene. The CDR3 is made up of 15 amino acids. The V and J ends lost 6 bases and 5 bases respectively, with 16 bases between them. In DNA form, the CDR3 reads TGTGCCAGCAGATCTATACTAGGGGGAAATGAAAAACTGTTTTTT. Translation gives CASRSILGGNEKLFF.

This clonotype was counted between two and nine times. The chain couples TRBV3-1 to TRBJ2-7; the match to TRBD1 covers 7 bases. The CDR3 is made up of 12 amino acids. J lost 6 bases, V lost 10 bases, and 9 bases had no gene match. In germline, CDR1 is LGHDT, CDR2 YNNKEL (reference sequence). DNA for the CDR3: TGTGCCACCCAGACAGGGCCGGGCGAGCAGTACTTC. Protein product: CATQTGPGEQYF.